Below, 3 T cell receptor beta chains from the same sample are listed, as sequenced in a study of blood T cell repertoires in COVID-19. Only in-frame clones appear in the TCRdb table, and some are missing; sequencing was by immunoSEQ multiplex PCR. Here the sample spans about 180,000 clones, roughly 89% being singletons. Input material: PBMCs or T cells enriched from blood (not recorded which). Receptors were obtained from a woman aged 35 to 49 with acute COVID-19.

This clone was counted once. The V and J genes are TRBV30 and TRBJ2-5, with a possible D match to TRBD1 (5 bases). Germline values: CDR1 GTSNPN, CDR2 SVGIG (reference sequence). The CDR3 length is 13 residues. V lost 1 base and J lost 2, with 8 bases in between. For the CDR3, the DNA is TGTGCCTGGAGTGGACAGCCACAAGAGACCCAGTACTTC. This sequence encodes CAWSGQPQETQYF.

The chain couples TRBV30 to TRBJ2-1; D possibly corresponds to TRBD1 (5 bases). Trimming removed 4 bases from V and 9 bases from J, with 34 bases in between. The CDR3 consists of 19 residues. Germline CDR1 and CDR2: GTSNPN and SVGIG (reference sequence). CDR3 sequence: CAWNFVSAPPSWGRGEQFF. CDR3 DNA: TGTGCCTGGAATTTTGTTTCTGCTCCACCATCGTGGGGTAGGGGTGAGCAGTTCTTC.

The rearrangement links TRBV9 to TRBJ2-3; 10 bases line up with TRBD1. The CDR3 loop spans 16 amino acids. From germline, CDR1 is SGDLS and CDR2 YYNGEE. The V gene end was trimmed by 4 bases and the J gene end by 0 bases; junction bases not matched to a gene: 5. CDR3 sequence reads: CASSPRTGGSTDTQYF. CDR3 DNA sequence: TGTGCCAGCAGCCCCCGGACAGGGGGGAGCACAGATACGCAGTATTTT. The variable domain in full, completed from reference TRBV9 and TRBJ2-3, reads DSGVTQTPKHLITATGQRVTLRCSPRSGDLSVYWYQQSLDQGLQFLIQYYNGEERAKGNILERFSAQQFPDLHSELNLSSLELGDSALYFCASSPRTGGSTDTQYFGPGTRLTVL.